The sequence of this T cell receptor (beta chain) was determined in a study of blood T cell repertoires in COVID-19. Background on the study: Researchers got acute and convalescent COVID-19 samples from the United States, Italy and Spain. In each case, the material was cDNA or gDNA derived from T cells, B-cell-depleted T cells, or PBMCs.

A Seattle source enrolled patients during active infection and followed them longitudinally. CDR3 length: 16 residues. Trimming left V 1 base short and J 0 bases short, with 9 bases between. The germline V gene has CDR1 MGHRA and CDR2 YSYEKL. Authors' analysis steps: Reference gene primer amplification gave nucleated cell count estimates. Sequencing was performed with immunoSEQ multiplex PCR; in TCRdb, only in-frame clones are kept and a portion is missing. The V and J calls and the clone size are those of that table, but D and trimming were determined from the DNA. The repertoire holds roughly 250,000 clones, about 80% seen once, with 15% to 18% in the top ten.

This receptor was taken from a person between 70 and 80 years old with COVID-19, enrolled during active disease. Sequenced sample: peripheral blood. J is TRBJ1-4 and V is TRBV4-1; D uncertain. CDR3 region: CASSQVSPSTNEKLFF. In nucleotides, the CDR3 is TGCGCCAGCAGCCAAGTCTCTCCCTCAACTAATGAAAAACTGTTTTTT.